Listed here are 2 T cell receptor beta chains from one sample, sequenced in a study of blood T cells in healthy people across ages. A J-beta primer mix and a sample-barcoded 5' primer were used in a second PCR of about 7 to 12 cycles. TCRdb re-called the 5' RACE reads through MiXCR, storing one row per CDR3 protein. Seen here are about 620,000 distinct CDR3 sequences, roughly half observed once, and the top ten hold roughly 14%. Sequenced sample: blood. Every receptor here comes from a woman of 80 years or more in good health.

V gene TRBV12-3 or TRBV12-4 combines with J gene TRBJ2-5; D gene uncertain. The ends were cut back, 10 bases at V and 1 base at J, with 16 bases in the middle. This CDR3 is built from 14 residues. The CDR3 nucleotides are TGTGCCATCCAACCCGGGCGCACCCAAGAGACCCAGTACTTC. Its protein product is CAIQPGRTQETQYF.

This chain connects TRBV7-9 to TRBJ2-7, with D perhaps TRBD1 or TRBD2 (5 bases each). The germline gives CDR1 SEHNR, CDR2 FQNEAQ (reference sequence). The CDR3 totals 14 residues. Trimming removed 3 bases at V and 0 bases at J, with 9 bases between. CDR3 bases: TGTGCCAGCAGCTTGGACGGGACCTCCTACGAGCAGTACTTC. Translated: CASSLDGTSYEQYF.